This record covers a single T cell receptor beta chain. Participant age was roughly 18 to 89 years, and participants resided in fewer than 25 US areas. The data stem from a study of blood T cell repertoires in COVID-19. Overall study: The samples span acute and convalescent COVID-19 from the United States, Italy and Spain.

Assay used: immunoSEQ multiplex PCR; TCRdb lists only in-frame clones, some missing. The sample shows more than 250,000 clones, about 90% of them seen only once. This sequence originates from a woman aged 18-30 years with acute COVID-19. Sequencing was carried out using PBMCs or T cells enriched from blood (not recorded which).

CDR3 DNA sequence: TGCAGCGCCGTCACAGCTTCCTATGGCTACACCTTC. Amino acids: CSAVTASYGYTF. This chain connects TRBV29-1 to TRBJ1-2; D gene uncertain. V shed 7 bases and J shed 4 bases, with 13 bases lying between them. CDR1 and CDR2 (germline): SQVTM, ANQGSEA. The CDR3 has 12 amino acids.